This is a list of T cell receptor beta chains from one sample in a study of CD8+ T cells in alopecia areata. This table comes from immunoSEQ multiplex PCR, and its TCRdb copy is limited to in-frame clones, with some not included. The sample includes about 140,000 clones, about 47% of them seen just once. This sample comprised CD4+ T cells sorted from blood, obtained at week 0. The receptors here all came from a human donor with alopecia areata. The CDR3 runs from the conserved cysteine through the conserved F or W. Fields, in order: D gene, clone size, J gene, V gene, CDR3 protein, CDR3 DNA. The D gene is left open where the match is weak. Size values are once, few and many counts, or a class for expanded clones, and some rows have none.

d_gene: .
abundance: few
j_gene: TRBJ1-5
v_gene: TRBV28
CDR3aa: CASSLNQPQHF
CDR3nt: TGTGCCAGCAGTTTAAATCAGCCCCAGCATTTT

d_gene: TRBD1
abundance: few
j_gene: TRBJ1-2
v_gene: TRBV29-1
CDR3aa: CSVETGAPNYGYTF
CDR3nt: TGCAGCGTTGAGACAGGGGCCCCCAACTATGGCTACACCTTC

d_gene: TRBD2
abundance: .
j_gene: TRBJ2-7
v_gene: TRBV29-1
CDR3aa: CSVGTSGSRVEQYF
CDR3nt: TGCAGCGTTGGGACTAGCGGGAGTCGGGTCGAGCAGTACTTC

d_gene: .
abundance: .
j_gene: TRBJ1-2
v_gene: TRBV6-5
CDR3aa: CASSVSGTGYTF
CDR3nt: TGTGCCAGCAGTGTTTCCGGGACAGGCTACACCTTC

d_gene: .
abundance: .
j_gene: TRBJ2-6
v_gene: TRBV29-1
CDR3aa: CSVLQTGSANVLTF
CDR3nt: TGCAGCGTTCTCCAGACAGGCTCAGCCAACGTCCTGACTTTC

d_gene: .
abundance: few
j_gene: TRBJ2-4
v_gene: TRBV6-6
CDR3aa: CASSKPSAKNIQYF
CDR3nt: TGTGCCAGCAGCAAACCCTCAGCCAAAAACATTCAGTACTTC

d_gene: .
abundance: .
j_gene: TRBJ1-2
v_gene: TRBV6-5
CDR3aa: CASSYLPDGNYGYTF
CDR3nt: TGTGCCAGCAGTTACTTACCAGACGGGAACTATGGCTACACCTTC

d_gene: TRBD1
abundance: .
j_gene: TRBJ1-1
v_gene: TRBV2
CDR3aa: CASSTGVNTEAFF
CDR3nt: TGTGCCAGCAGTACAGGGGTGAACACTGAAGCTTTCTTT

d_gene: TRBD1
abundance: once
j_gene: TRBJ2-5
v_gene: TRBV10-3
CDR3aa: CAISLGQGGAETQYF
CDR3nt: TGTGCCATCAGTCTGGGACAGGGTGGAGCGGAGACCCAGTACTTC

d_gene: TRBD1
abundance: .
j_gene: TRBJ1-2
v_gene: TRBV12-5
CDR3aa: CASGLSGTDYGYTF
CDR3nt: TGTGCTAGTGGTCTCTCAGGGACAGACTATGGCTACACCTTC

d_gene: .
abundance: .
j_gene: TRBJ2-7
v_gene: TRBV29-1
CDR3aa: CSVRSLTYEQYF
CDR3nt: TGCAGCGTCCGCAGTCTTACCTACGAGCAGTACTTC

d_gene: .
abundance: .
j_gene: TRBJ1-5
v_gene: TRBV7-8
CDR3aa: CASSMLRNQPQHF
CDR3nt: TGTGCCAGCAGCATGCTCCGAAATCAGCCCCAGCATTTT

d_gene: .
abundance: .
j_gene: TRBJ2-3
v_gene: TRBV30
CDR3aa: CAWSAGIRDTQYF
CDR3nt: TGTGCCTGGAGTGCGGGGATCAGGGATACGCAGTATTTT

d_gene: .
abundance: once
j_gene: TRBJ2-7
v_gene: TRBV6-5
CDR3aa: CASSSVTTSYEQYF
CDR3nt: TGTGCCAGCAGTTCTGTGACTACCTCCTACGAGCAGTACTTC

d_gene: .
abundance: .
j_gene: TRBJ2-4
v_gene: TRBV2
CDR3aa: CASSALPGNIQYF
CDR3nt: TGTGCCAGCAGTGCCCTACCAGGGAACATTCAGTACTTC

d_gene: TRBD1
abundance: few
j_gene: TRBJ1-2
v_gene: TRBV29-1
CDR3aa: CSVLRQGDYGYTF
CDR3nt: TGCAGCGTTCTTCGACAGGGGGACTATGGCTACACCTTC

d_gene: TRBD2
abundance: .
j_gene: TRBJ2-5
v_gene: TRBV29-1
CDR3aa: CSARAGDQTQYF
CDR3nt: TGCAGCGCCCGGGCGGGGGATCAGACCCAGTACTTC

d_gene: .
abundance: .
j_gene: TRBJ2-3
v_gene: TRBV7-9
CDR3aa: CASTTRASTDTQYF
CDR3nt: TGTGCCAGCACAACTAGGGCAAGCACAGATACGCAGTATTTT

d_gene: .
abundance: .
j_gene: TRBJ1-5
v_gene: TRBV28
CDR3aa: CASRLLGGGAGQPQHF
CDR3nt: TGTGCCAGCAGGCTACTAGGGGGGGGCGCAGGTCAGCCCCAGCATTTT

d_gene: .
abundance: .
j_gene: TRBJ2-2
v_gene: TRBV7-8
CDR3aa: CASSLASRTGELFF
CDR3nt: TGTGCCAGCAGCTTAGCTTCGAGAACCGGGGAGCTGTTTTTT

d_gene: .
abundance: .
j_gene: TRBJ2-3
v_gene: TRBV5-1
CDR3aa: CASSREGDTQYF
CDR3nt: TGCGCCAGCAGCCGAGAGGGGGATACGCAGTATTTT

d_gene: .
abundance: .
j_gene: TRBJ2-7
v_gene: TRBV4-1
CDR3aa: CASSQDNSGALDEQYF
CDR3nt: TGCGCCAGCAGCCAAGATAACTCGGGGGCTTTGGACGAGCAGTACTTC

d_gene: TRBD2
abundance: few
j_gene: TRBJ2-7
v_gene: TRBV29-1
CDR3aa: CSAELAAGYEQYF
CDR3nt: TGCAGCGCTGAACTAGCGGCCGGCTACGAGCAGTACTTC

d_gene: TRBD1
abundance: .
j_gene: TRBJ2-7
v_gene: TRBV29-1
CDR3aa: CSVETDRAYEQYF
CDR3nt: TGCAGCGTTGAAACGGACAGGGCCTACGAGCAGTACTTC

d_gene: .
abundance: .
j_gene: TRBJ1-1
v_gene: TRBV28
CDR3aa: CASSLSHTNTEAFF
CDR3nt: TGTGCCAGCAGTTTATCGCACACTAACACTGAAGCTTTCTTT

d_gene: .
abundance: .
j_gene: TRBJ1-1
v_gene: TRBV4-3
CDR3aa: CASSQDAGNTEAFF
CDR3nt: TGCGCCAGCAGCCAAGATGCGGGGAACACTGAAGCTTTCTTT

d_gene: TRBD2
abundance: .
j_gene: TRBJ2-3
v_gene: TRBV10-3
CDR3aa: CAIGMRERSTDTQYF
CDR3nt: TGTGCCATCGGGATGCGGGAGCGAAGCACAGATACGCAGTATTTT

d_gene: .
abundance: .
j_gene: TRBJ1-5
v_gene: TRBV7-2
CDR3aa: CASSFDRNQPQHF
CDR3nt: TGTGCCAGCAGCTTCGACAGAAATCAGCCCCAGCATTTT

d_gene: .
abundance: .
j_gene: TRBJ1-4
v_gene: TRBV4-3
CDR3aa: CASSQERVSEKLFF
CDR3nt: TGCGCCAGCAGCCAAGAGAGAGTTAGTGAAAAACTGTTTTTT

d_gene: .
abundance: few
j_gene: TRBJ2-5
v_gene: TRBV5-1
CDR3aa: CASSFGTREETQYF
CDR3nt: TGCGCCAGCAGCTTCGGGACAAGAGAAGAGACCCAGTACTTC

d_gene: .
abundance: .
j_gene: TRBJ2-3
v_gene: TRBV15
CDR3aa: CATSRVQGFDTQYF
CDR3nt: TGTGCCACCAGCAGAGTTCAGGGTTTTGATACGCAGTATTTT

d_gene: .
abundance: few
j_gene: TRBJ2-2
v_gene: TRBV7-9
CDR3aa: CASSSEGNTGELFF
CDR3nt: TGTGCCAGCAGCAGCGAAGGCAACACCGGGGAGCTGTTTTTT

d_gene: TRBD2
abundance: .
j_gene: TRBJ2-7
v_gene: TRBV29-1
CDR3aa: CSVGSGRGGEQYF
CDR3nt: TGCAGCGTTGGGAGCGGGAGGGGAGGCGAGCAGTACTTC

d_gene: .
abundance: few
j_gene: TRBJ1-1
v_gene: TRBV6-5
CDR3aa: CASKIGHENTEAFF
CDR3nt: TGTGCCAGCAAAATTGGACACGAGAACACTGAAGCTTTCTTT

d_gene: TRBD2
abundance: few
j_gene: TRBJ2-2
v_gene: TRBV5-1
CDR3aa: CASSPGSGVNTGELFF
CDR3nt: TGCGCCAGCAGCCCGGGTAGCGGGGTAAACACCGGGGAGCTGTTTTTT

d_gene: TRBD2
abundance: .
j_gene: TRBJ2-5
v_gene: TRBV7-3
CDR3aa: CASSLTSGRAETQYF
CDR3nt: TGTGCCAGCAGCTTAACTAGCGGGAGGGCCGAGACCCAGTACTTC

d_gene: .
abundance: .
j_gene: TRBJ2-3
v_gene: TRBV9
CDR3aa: CASSTPPGADTQYF
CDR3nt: TGTGCCAGCAGCACTCCCCCGGGGGCAGATACGCAGTATTTT

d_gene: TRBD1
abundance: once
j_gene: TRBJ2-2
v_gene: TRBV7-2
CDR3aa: CASSPGGRTGELFF
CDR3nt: TGTGCCAGCAGCCCAGGGGGCCGGACCGGGGAGCTGTTTTTT

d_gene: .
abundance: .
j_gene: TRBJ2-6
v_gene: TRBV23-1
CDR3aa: CASSHPGTPNGANVLTF
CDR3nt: TGCGCCAGCAGTCACCCCGGGACACCTAATGGGGCCAACGTCCTGACTTTC